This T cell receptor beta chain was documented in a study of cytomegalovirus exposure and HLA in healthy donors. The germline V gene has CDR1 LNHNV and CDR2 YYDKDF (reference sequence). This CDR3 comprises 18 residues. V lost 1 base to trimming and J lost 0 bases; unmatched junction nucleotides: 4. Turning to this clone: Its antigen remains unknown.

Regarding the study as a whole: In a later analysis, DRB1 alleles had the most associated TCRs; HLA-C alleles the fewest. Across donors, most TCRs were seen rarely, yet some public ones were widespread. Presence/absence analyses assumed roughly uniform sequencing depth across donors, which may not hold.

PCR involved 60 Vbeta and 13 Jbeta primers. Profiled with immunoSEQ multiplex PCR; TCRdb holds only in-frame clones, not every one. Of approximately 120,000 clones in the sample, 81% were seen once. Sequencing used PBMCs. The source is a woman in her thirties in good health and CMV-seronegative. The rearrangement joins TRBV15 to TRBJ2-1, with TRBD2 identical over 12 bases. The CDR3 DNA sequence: TGTGCCACCAGCAGAGTGGGGACTAGCGGGTCCTCCTACAATGAGCAGTTCTTC. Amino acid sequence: CATSRVGTSGSSYNEQFF. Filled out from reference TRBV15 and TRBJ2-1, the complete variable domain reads DAMVIQNPRYQVTQFGKPVTLSCSQTLNHNVMYWYQQKSSQAPKLLFHYYDKDFNNEADTPDNFQSRRPNTSFCFLDIRSPGLGDTAMYLCATSRVGTSGSSYNEQFFGPGTRLTVL.